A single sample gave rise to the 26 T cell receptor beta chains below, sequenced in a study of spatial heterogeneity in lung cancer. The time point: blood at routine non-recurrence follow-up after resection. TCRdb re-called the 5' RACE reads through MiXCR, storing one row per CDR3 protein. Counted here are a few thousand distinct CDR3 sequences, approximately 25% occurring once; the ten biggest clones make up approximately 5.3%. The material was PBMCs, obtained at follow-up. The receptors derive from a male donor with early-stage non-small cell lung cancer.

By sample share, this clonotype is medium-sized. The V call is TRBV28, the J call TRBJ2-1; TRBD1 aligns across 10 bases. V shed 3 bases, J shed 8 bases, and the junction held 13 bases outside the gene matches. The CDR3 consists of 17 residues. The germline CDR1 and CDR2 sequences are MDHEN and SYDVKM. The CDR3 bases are TGTGCCAGCAGTTTTTGGGGCGACAGGGGGCGCGACGATGAGCAGTTCTTC. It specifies CASSFWGDRGRDDEQFF. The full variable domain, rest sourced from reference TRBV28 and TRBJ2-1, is DVKVTQSSRYLVKRTGEKVFLECVQDMDHENMFWYRQDPGLGLRLIYFSYDVKMKEKGDIPEGYSVSREKKERFSLILESASTNQTSMYLCASSFWGDRGRDDEQFFGPGTRLTVL.

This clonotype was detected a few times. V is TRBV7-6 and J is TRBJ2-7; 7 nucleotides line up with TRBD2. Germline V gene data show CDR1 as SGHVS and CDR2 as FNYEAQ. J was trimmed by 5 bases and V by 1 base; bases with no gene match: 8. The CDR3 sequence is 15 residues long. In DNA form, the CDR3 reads TGTGCCAGCAGCTTAGGACCAGCGGGGTACAACGAGCAGTACTTC. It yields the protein CASSLGPAGYNEQYF.

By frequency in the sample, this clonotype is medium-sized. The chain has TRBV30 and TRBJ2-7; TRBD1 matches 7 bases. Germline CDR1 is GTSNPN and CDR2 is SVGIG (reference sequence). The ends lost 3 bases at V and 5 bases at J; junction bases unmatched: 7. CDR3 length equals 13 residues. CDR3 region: CAWSPTGVDEQYF. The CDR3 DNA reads TGTGCCTGGAGCCCAACAGGGGTGGACGAGCAGTACTTC.

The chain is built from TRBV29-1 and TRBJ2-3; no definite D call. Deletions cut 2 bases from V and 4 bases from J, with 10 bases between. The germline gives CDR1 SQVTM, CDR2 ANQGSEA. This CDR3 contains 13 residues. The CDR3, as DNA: TGCAGCGTTGAATTTAGTCGGGCAGATACGCAGTATTTT. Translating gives CSVEFSRADTQYF.

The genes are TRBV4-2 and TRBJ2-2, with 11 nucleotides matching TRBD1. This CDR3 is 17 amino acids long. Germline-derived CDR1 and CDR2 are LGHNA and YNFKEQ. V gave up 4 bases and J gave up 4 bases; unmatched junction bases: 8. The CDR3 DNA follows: TGTGCCAGCAGCCCCCGGGACAGGGGGTCAGCCACCGGGGAGCTGTTTTTT. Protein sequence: CASSPRDRGSATGELFF.

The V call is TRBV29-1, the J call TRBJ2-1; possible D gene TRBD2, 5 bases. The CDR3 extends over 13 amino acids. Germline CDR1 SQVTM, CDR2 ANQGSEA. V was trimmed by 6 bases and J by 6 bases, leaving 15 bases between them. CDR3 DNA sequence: TGCAGCGTGGTCCCGGGAAGGCTCAATGAGCAGTTCTTC. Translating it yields CSVVPGRLNEQFF.

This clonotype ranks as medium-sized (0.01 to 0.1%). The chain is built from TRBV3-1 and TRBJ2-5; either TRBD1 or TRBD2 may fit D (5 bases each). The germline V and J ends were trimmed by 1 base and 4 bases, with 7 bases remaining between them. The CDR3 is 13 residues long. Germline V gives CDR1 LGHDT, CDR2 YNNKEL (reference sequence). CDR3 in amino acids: CASSQGGRETQYF. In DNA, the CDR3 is TGTGCCAGCAGCCAAGGGGGGAGAGAGACCCAGTACTTC.

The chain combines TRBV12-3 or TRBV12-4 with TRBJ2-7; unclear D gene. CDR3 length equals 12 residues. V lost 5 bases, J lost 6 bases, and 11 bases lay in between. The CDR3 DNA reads TGTGCCAGCAGTCTCAGCCTTGGCGAGCAGTACTTC. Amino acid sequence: CASSLSLGEQYF.

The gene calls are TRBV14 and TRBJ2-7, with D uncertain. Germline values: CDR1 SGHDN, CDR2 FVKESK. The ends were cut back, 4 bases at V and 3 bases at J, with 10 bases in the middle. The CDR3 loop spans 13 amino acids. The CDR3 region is CASSRGLLYEQYF. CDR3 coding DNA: TGTGCCAGCAGCCGAGGTCTCCTCTACGAGCAGTACTTC. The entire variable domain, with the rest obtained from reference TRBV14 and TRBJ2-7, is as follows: EAGVTQFPSHSVIEKGQTVTLRCDPISGHDNLYWYRRVMGKEIKFLLHFVKESKQDESGMPNNRFLAERTGGTYSTLKVQPAELEDSGVYFCASSRGLLYEQYFGPGTRLTVT.

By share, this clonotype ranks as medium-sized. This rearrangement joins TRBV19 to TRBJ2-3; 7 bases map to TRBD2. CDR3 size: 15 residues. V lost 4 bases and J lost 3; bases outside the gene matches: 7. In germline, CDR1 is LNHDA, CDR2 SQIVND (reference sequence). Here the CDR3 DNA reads TGTGCCAGTAGTAGAAACGGGGGGACGACAGATACGCAGTATTTT. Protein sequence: CASSRNGGTTDTQYF.

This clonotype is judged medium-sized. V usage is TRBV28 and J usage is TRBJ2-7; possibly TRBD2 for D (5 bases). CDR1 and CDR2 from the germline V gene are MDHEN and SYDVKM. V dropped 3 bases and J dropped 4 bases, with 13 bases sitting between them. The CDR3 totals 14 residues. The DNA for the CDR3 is TGTGCCAGCAGTTTCGGCGGAGTAGCGTACGAGCAGTACTTC. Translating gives CASSFGGVAYEQYF.

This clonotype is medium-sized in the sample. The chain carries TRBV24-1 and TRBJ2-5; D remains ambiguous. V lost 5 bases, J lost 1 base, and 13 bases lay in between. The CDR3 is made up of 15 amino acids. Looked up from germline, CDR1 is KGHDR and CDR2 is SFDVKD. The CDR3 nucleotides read TGTGCCACCAGTGCTGGTGGGGAAACCCAAGAGACCCAGTACTTC. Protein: CATSAGGETQETQYF.

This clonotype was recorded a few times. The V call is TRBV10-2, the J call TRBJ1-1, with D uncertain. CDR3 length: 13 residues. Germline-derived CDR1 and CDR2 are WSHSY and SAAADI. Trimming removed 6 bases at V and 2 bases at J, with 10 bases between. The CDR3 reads CASRRTSNTEAFF. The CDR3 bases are TGCGCCAGCAGGAGGACCTCAAACACTGAAGCTTTCTTT.

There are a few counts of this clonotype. The CDR3: CASSSTGGLENIQYF. CDR3 DNA sequence: TGTGCCAGCAGCTCGACAGGGGGCCTCGAAAACATTCAGTACTTC. The gene calls are TRBV7-3 and TRBJ2-4; 10 nucleotides line up with TRBD1. CDR1 is SGHTA and CDR2 is FQGTGA in the germline V gene. Losses at the gene ends were 4 bases for V and 5 bases for J; bases not matched to a gene: 5. This CDR3 has 15 amino acids.

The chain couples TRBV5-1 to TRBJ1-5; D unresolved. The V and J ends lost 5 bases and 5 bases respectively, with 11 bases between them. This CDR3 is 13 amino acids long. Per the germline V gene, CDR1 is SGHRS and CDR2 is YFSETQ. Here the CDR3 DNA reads TGCGCCAGCAGTAGGGAGGCCGATCAGCCCCAGCATTTT. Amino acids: CASSREADQPQHF.

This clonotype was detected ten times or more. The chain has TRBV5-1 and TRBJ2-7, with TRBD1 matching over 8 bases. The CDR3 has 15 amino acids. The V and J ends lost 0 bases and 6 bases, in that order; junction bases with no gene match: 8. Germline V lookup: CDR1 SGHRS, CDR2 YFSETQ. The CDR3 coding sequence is TGCGCCAGCAGCTTGGAGACAGGGGAGGAAGGCGAGCAGTACTTC. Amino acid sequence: CASSLETGEEGEQYF. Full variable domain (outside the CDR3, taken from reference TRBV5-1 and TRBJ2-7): KAGVTQTPRYLIKTRGQQVTLSCSPISGHRSVSWYQQTPGQGLQFLFEYFSETQRNKGNFPGRFSGRQFSNSRSEMNVSTLELGDSALYLCASSLETGEEGEQYFGPGTRLTVT.

The CDR3 spells CASSLAGSGGYEQYF. The CDR3 bases are TGTGCCAGCAGCTTGGCAGGCTCTGGAGGCTACGAGCAGTACTTC. The chain employs TRBV5-8 and TRBJ2-7; possible D gene TRBD2, 5 bases. This CDR3 spans 15 amino acids. Trimming removed 0 bases at V and 3 bases at J, with 13 bases between. The germline gives CDR1 SGHTS, CDR2 YDEGEE.

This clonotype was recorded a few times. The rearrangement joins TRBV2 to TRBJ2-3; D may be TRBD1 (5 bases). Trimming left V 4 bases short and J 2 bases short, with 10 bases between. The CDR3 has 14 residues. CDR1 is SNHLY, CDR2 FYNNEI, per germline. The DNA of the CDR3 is TGTGCCAGCAGTGTGACAGCCAACACAGATACGCAGTATTTT. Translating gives CASSVTANTDTQYF. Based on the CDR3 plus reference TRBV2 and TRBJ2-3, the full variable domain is EPEVTQTPSHQVTQMGQEVILRCVPISNHLYFYWYRQILGQKVEFLVSFYNNEISEKSEIFDDQFSVERPDGSNFTLKIRSTKLEDSAMYFCASSVTANTDTQYFGPGTRLTVL.

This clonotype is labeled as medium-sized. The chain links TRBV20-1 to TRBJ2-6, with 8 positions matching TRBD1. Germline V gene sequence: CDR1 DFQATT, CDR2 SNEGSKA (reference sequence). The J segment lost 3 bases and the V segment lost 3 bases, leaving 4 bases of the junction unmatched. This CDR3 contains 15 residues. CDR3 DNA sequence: TGCAGTGCTAGCTCGACAGGGGTTGGGGCCAACGTCCTGACTTTC. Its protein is CSASSTGVGANVLTF.

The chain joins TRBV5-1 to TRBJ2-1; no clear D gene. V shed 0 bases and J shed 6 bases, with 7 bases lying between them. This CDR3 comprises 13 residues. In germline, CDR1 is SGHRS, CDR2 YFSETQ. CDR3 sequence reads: CASSLGTRNEQFF. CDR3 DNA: TGCGCCAGCAGCTTGGGTACGCGCAATGAGCAGTTCTTC.

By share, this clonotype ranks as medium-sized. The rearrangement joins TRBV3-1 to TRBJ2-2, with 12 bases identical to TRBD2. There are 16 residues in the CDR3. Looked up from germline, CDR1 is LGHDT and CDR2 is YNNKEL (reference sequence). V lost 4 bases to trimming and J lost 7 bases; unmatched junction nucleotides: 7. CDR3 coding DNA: TGTGCCAGCAGCCCGCGACTAGCGGGAGCGGACGGGGAGCTGTTTTTT. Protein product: CASSPRLAGADGELFF. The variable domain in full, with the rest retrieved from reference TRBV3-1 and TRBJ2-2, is DTAVSQTPKYLVTQMGNDKSIKCEQNLGHDTMYWYKQDSKKFLKIMFSYNNKELIINETVPNRFSPKSPDKAHLNLHINSLELGDSAVYFCASSPRLAGADGELFFGEGSRLTVL.

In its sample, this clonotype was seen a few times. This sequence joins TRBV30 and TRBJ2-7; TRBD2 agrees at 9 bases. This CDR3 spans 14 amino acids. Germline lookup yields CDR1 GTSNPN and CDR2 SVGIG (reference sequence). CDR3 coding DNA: TGTGGTGTAGCGGGGGTGTTCGGCTCCTACGAGCAGTACTTC. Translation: CGVAGVFGSYEQYF. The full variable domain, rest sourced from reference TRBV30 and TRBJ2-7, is SQTIHQWPATLVQPVGSPLSLECTVEGTSNPNLYWYRQAAGRGLQLLFYSVGIGQISSEVPQNLSASRPQDRQFILSSKKLLLSDSGFYLCGVAGVFGSYEQYFGPGTRLTVT.

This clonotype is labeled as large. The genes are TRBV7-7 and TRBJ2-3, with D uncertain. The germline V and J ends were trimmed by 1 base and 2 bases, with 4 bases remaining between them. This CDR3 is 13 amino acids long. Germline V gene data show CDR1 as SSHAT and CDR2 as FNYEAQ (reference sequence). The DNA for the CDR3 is TGTGCCAGCAGCTTAGAGCACACAGATACGCAGTATTTT. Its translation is CASSLEHTDTQYF.

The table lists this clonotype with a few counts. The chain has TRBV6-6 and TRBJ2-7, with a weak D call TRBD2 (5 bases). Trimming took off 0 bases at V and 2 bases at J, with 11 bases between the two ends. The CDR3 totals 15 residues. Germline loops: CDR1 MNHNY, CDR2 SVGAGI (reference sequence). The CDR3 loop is CASSYSRSGTYEQYF. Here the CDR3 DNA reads TGTGCCAGCAGTTACTCGAGGAGCGGCACCTACGAGCAGTACTTC.

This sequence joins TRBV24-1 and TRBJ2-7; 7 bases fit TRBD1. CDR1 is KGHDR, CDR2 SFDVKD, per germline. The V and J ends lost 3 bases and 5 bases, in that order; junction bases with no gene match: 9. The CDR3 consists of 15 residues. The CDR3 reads CATSDPPGQSNEQYF. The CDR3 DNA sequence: TGTGCCACCAGTGATCCCCCGGGACAGAGCAACGAGCAGTACTTC.

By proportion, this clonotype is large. This CDR3 is CSVEEGGPGKLFF. The CDR3 region has the DNA TGCAGCGTTGAAGAGGGGGGACCGGGAAAACTGTTTTTT. This chain connects TRBV29-1 to TRBJ1-4; a weak D match, TRBD1 (5 bases). CDR1 SQVTM and CDR2 ANQGSEA come from the germline V gene. This CDR3 region has 13 residues. Trimming removed 0 bases from V and 10 bases from J, with 12 bases in between.